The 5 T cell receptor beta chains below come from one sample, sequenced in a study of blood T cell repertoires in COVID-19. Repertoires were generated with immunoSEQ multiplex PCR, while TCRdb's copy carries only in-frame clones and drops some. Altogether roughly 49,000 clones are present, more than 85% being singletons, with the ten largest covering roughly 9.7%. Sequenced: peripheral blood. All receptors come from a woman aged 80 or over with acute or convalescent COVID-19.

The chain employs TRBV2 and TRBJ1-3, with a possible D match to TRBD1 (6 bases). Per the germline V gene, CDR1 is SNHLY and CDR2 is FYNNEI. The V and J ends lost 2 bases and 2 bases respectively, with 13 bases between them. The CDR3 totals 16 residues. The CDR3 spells CASSESRGLTGNTIYF. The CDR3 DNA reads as TGTGCCAGCAGTGAATCAAGGGGGTTGACTGGAAACACCATATATTTT.

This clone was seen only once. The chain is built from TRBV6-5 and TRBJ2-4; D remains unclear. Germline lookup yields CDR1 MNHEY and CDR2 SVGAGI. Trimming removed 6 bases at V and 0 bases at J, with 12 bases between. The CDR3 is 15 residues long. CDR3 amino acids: CASRPSYLAKNIQYF. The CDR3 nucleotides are TGTGCCAGCAGGCCTTCATACTTAGCCAAAAACATTCAGTACTTC.

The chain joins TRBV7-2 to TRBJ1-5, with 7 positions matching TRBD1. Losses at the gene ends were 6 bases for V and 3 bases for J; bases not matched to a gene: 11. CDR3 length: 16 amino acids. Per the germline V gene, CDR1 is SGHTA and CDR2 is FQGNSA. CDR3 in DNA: TGTGCCAGCAGTCCCCTCGGAGGGGGCTACAATCAGCCCCAGCATTTT. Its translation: CASSPLGGGYNQPQHF.

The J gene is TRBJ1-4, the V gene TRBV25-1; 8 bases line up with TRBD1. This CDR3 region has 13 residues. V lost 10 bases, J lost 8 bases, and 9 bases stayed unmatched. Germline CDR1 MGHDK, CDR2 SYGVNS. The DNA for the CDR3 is TGTGCCACCAAGGACAGGGTAGAAGAAAAACTGTTTTTT. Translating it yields CATKDRVEEKLFF.

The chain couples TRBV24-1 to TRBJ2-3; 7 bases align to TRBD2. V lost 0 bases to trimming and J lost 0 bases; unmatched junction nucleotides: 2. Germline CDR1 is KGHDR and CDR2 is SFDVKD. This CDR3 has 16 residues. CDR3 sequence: CATSDLGSGSTDTQYF. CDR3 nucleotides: TGTGCCACCAGTGATTTGGGTAGCGGGAGCACAGATACGCAGTATTTT.